A selection of T cell receptor beta chains follows, all from one sample in a study of human thymus T cells. Repertoires were generated with immunoSEQ multiplex PCR, while TCRdb's copy carries only in-frame clones and drops some. This sample carries about 78,000 clones, about 96% of them seen once, and the ten largest clones take approximately 0.03%. The sequenced material came from thymus tissue. The receptors were gathered from a boy younger than two with a congenital heart defect but otherwise immunologically healthy. CDR3s include the opening cysteine and the closing phenylalanine or tryptophan. The order of the fields is clone size, V gene, J gene, D gene, CDR3 protein, CDR3 DNA. D genes are given only for firm matches. A clone size is listed for some rows: how often the clone was seen (once, few, many), or a class if it is expanded.

clone size: .
V gene: TRBV4-1
J gene: TRBJ2-7
D gene: TRBD1
CDR3 protein: CASSQDTWSQGATYYEQYF
CDR3 DNA: TGCGCCAGCAGCCAAGACACATGGAGTCAGGGGGCCACCTACTACGAGCAGTACTTC

clone size: .
V gene: TRBV7-7
J gene: TRBJ2-5
D gene: .
CDR3 protein: CASSSRGDLPQETQYF
CDR3 DNA: TGTGCTAGCAGCTCGAGGGGGGACCTCCCCCAAGAGACCCAGTACTTC

clone size: .
V gene: TRBV7-2
J gene: TRBJ2-1
D gene: TRBD2
CDR3 protein: CASSQNTVGTTSYNEQFF
CDR3 DNA: TGTGCCAGCAGTCAGAACACGGTTGGGACTACCTCCTACAATGAGCAGTTCTTC

clone size: .
V gene: TRBV5-6
J gene: TRBJ1-2
D gene: TRBD1
CDR3 protein: CASSLVRGQDYGYTF
CDR3 DNA: TGTGCCAGCAGCTTGGTGCGGGGACAGGACTATGGCTACACCTTC

clone size: .
V gene: TRBV5-1
J gene: TRBJ2-1
D gene: .
CDR3 protein: CASSIGLINEQFF
CDR3 DNA: TGCGCCAGCAGCATAGGACTGATCAATGAGCAGTTCTTC

clone size: .
V gene: TRBV5-6
J gene: TRBJ2-5
D gene: TRBD2
CDR3 protein: CASSPIGGSQETQYF
CDR3 DNA: TGTGCCAGCAGCCCTATTGGCGGGAGTCAAGAGACCCAGTACTTC

clone size: .
V gene: TRBV27
J gene: TRBJ2-7
D gene: .
CDR3 protein: CASSPRAGSYEQYF
CDR3 DNA: TGTGCCAGCAGTCCGAGGGCCGGCTCCTACGAGCAGTACTTC

clone size: .
V gene: TRBV11-3
J gene: TRBJ2-1
D gene: TRBD1
CDR3 protein: CASSCQGAEGDEQFF
CDR3 DNA: TGTGCCAGCAGCTGCCAGGGGGCGGAAGGCGATGAGCAGTTCTTC

clone size: .
V gene: TRBV5-5
J gene: TRBJ1-2
D gene: .
CDR3 protein: CASIDEGFNGYTF
CDR3 DNA: TGTGCCAGCATTGACGAGGGGTTCAATGGCTACACCTTC

clone size: .
V gene: TRBV15
J gene: TRBJ2-1
D gene: TRBD2
CDR3 protein: CATSRDREGYNEQFF
CDR3 DNA: TGTGCCACCAGCAGAGATAGGGAGGGTTACAATGAGCAGTTCTTC

clone size: .
V gene: TRBV4-2
J gene: TRBJ1-2
D gene: TRBD1
CDR3 protein: CASSQGAQGAGGYGYTF
CDR3 DNA: TGTGCCAGCAGCCAAGGGGCACAGGGGGCCGGCGGCTATGGCTACACCTTC

clone size: .
V gene: TRBV25-1
J gene: TRBJ1-5
D gene: .
CDR3 protein: CASSGSSHSNQPQHF
CDR3 DNA: TGTGCCAGCAGTGGAAGCAGCCATAGCAATCAGCCCCAGCATTTT

clone size: .
V gene: TRBV6-1
J gene: TRBJ2-1
D gene: TRBD2
CDR3 protein: CASTMGLAREQFF
CDR3 DNA: TGTGCCAGCACGATGGGACTAGCGAGAGAGCAGTTCTTC

clone size: .
V gene: TRBV6-1
J gene: TRBJ2-3
D gene: .
CDR3 protein: CASSEASGLTDTQYF
CDR3 DNA: TGTGCCAGCAGTGAAGCATCGGGATTGACAGATACGCAGTATTTT

clone size: once
V gene: TRBV29-1
J gene: TRBJ1-1
D gene: .
CDR3 protein: CSVEDEDSSLKNTEAFF
CDR3 DNA: TGCAGCGTTGAAGATGAGGACTCCAGCCTCAAGAACACTGAAGCTTTCTTT

clone size: .
V gene: TRBV28
J gene: TRBJ2-7
D gene: .
CDR3 protein: CASSLSGTIPYEQYF
CDR3 DNA: TGTGCCAGCAGTTTATCGGGGACGATCCCCTACGAGCAGTACTTC

clone size: .
V gene: TRBV14
J gene: TRBJ1-1
D gene: .
CDR3 protein: CASSQWGYTEAFF
CDR3 DNA: TGTGCCAGCAGCCAATGGGGTTACACTGAAGCTTTCTTT

clone size: .
V gene: TRBV13
J gene: TRBJ2-7
D gene: .
CDR3 protein: CASTLGDRPYEQYF
CDR3 DNA: TGTGCCAGCACGCTAGGTGACAGGCCCTACGAGCAGTACTTC

clone size: .
V gene: TRBV15
J gene: TRBJ2-1
D gene: TRBD2
CDR3 protein: CATSKSGGARDSYNEQFF
CDR3 DNA: TGTGCCACCAGCAAGAGCGGGGGGGCCCGGGACTCCTACAATGAGCAGTTCTTC

clone size: once
V gene: TRBV7-6
J gene: TRBJ1-4
D gene: .
CDR3 protein: CASSLSLTPELNEKLFF
CDR3 DNA: TGTGCCAGCAGCCTCAGTCTAACCCCAGAGCTTAATGAAAAACTGTTTTTT

clone size: few
V gene: TRBV4-1
J gene: TRBJ2-5
D gene: .
CDR3 protein: CASSQEMGLRETQYF
CDR3 DNA: TGCGCCAGCAGCCAAGAAATGGGGTTGCGGGAGACCCAGTACTTC

clone size: .
V gene: TRBV27
J gene: TRBJ2-7
D gene: .
CDR3 protein: CASSQGRFSYEQYF
CDR3 DNA: TGTGCCAGCAGTCAGGGCCGTTTCAGTTACGAGCAGTACTTC

clone size: .
V gene: TRBV7-9
J gene: TRBJ1-1
D gene: .
CDR3 protein: CASSCDKSHTEAFF
CDR3 DNA: TGTGCCAGCAGCTGCGACAAATCTCACACTGAAGCTTTCTTT

clone size: .
V gene: TRBV6-4
J gene: TRBJ1-2
D gene: TRBD1
CDR3 protein: CAKKGVEGRGQGYGYTF
CDR3 DNA: TGTGCCAAGAAAGGGGTTGAGGGCAGGGGGCAGGGCTATGGCTACACCTTC

clone size: .
V gene: TRBV28
J gene: TRBJ1-5
D gene: TRBD1
CDR3 protein: CASSQGGQRSQPQHF
CDR3 DNA: TGTGCCAGCAGCCAAGGGGGACAGAGGAGTCAGCCCCAGCATTTT

clone size: .
V gene: TRBV6-6
J gene: TRBJ2-7
D gene: .
CDR3 protein: CASRHPGGHDPYEQYF
CDR3 DNA: TGTGCCAGCAGGCACCCCGGGGGGCACGATCCCTACGAGCAGTACTTC

clone size: .
V gene: TRBV15
J gene: TRBJ2-7
D gene: TRBD1
CDR3 protein: CATGVGQPYEQYF
CDR3 DNA: TGTGCCACCGGGGTGGGACAGCCCTACGAGCAGTACTTC

clone size: .
V gene: TRBV6-6
J gene: TRBJ2-1
D gene: TRBD2
CDR3 protein: CASSYFLAGGPHEQFF
CDR3 DNA: TGTGCCAGCAGTTACTTTCTAGCGGGGGGGCCCCATGAGCAGTTCTTC

clone size: .
V gene: TRBV10-1
J gene: TRBJ2-3
D gene: .
CDR3 protein: CASRGPGVTDTQYF
CDR3 DNA: TGCGCCAGCAGGGGTCCAGGGGTCACAGATACGCAGTATTTT

clone size: .
V gene: TRBV15
J gene: TRBJ2-5
D gene: TRBD2
CDR3 protein: CATSSNPGDSGSPQETQYF
CDR3 DNA: TGTGCCACCAGCAGTAACCCAGGGGATAGCGGGAGCCCACAAGAGACCCAGTACTTC

clone size: .
V gene: TRBV5-1
J gene: TRBJ2-1
D gene: TRBD1
CDR3 protein: CASSKASGTDPYNEQFF
CDR3 DNA: TGCGCCAGCAGCAAAGCTTCCGGGACAGATCCCTACAATGAGCAGTTCTTC